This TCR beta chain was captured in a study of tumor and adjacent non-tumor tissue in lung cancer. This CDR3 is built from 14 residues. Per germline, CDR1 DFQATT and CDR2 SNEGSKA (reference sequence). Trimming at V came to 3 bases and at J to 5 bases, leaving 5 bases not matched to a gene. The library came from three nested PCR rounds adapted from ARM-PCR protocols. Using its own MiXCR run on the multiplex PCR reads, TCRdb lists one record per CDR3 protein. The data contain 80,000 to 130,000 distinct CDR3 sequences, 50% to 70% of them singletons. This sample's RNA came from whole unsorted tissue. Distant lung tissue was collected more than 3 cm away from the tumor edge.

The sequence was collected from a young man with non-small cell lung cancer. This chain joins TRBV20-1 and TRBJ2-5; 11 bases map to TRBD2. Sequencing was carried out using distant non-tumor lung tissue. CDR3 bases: TGCAGTGCTAGCCTGGGACTAGCGGCGGAGACCCAGTACTTC. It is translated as CSASLGLAAETQYF.